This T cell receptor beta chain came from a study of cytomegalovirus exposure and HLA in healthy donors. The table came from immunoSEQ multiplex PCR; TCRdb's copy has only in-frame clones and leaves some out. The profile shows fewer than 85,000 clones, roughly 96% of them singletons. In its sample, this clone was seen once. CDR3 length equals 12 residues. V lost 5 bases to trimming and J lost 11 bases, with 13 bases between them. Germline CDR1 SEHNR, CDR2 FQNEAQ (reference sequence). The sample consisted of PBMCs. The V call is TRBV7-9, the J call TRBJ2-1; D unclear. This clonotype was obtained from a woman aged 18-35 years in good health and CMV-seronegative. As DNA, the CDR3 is TGTGCCAGCAGCCCCGTTCATCTAAAGCAGTTCTTC. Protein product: CASSPVHLKQFF.